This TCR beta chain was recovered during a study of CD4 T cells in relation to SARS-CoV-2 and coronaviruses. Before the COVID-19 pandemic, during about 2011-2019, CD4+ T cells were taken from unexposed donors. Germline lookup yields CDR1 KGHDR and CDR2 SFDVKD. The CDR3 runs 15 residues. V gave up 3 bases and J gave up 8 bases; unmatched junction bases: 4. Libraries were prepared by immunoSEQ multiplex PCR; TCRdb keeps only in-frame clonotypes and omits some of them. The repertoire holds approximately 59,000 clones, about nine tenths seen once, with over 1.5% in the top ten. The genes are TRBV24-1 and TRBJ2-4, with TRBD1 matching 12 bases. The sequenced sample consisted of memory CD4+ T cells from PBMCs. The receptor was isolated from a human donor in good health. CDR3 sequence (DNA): TGTGCCACCAGTGATCCGGGACAGGGGGCAGACATTCAGTACTTC. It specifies CATSDPGQGADIQYF.